This T cell receptor (beta chain) was obtained from a study of blood T cell repertoires in COVID-19. Overall study context: Acute-phase and convalescent COVID-19 samples originated in the United States, Italy and Spain. T cells, B-cell-depleted T cells, or PBMCs provided the cDNA or gDNA that served as material.

The germline V gene has CDR1 SGHRS and CDR2 YFSETQ. The CDR3 runs 15 residues. V was shortened by 4 bases and J by 0 bases, with 13 bases between the two germline ends. As originally analysed: Amplification from reference gene primers served as the basis for estimated nucleated cell counts. The method was immunoSEQ multiplex PCR; TCRdb's version includes in-frame clones alone and lacks a portion of them. That table gives V, J and clone size, and the DNA gave D and trimming. The sample records about 210,000 clones, roughly 86% being singletons. The sequence derives from a woman in her 40s with acute or convalescent COVID-19. Material for sequencing was peripheral blood. This rearrangement joins TRBV5-1 to TRBJ2-5, with D unresolved. The CDR3 nucleotides read TGCGCCAGCAGCCCGGTCTCTGCTTACCAAGAGACCCAGTACTTC. Translating it yields CASSPVSAYQETQYF.